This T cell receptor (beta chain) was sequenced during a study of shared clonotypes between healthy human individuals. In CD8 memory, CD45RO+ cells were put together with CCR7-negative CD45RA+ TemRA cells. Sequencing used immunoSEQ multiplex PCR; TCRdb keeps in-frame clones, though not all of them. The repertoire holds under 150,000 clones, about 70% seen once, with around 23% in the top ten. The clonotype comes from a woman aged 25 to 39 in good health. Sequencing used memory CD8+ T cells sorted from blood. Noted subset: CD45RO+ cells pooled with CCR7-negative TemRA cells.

The CDR3 DNA sequence: TGCGCCAGCAGCCAAGATGGGCTAGCGGGCGTCAGAGAGACCCAGTACTTC. This sequence encodes CASSQDGLAGVRETQYF. This chain joins TRBV4-1 and TRBJ2-5; TRBD2 matches 8 bases. The CDR3 covers 17 residues. The germline gives CDR1 MGHRA, CDR2 YSYEKL. Trimming at V came to 0 bases and at J to 4 bases, leaving 10 bases not matched to a gene.